This T cell receptor (beta chain) was profiled in a study of spatial heterogeneity in lung cancer. Time point noted: sample taken at primary tumor resection. In each case, whole RNA from tumor, nontumor lung or frozen PBMC was sequenced unsorted. Germline V CDR1 and CDR2: WSHSY, SAAADI. Trimming pared 6 bases from V and 2 bases from J, leaving 14 bases between. This CDR3 comprises 15 residues. TCRdb reprocessed the 5' RACE reads via MiXCR and lists one record per CDR3 protein. The data show tens of thousands of distinct CDR3 sequences, with around 6.7% seen just once and roughly 3% held by the top ten.

V gene TRBV10-2 combines with J gene TRBJ2-1, with D perhaps TRBD1 or TRBD2 (6 bases each). The TCR comes from a female donor with early-stage non-small cell lung cancer. The specimen was PBMCs, collected at surgery. CDR3 protein: CASREEGGAYNEQFF. DNA for the CDR3: TGCGCCAGCAGGGAGGAGGGGGGAGCCTACAATGAGCAGTTCTTC.